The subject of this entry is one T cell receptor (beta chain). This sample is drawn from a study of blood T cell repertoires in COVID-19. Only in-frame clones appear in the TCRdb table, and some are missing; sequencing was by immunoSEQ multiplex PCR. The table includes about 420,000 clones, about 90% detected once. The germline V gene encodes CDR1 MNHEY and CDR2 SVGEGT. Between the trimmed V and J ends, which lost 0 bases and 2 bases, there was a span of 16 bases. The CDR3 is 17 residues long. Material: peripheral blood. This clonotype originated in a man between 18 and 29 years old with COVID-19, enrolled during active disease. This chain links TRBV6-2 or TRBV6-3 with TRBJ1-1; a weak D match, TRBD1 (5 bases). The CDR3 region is CASSYSIGNTGNTEAFF. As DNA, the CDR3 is TGTGCCAGCAGTTACTCAATTGGAAATACAGGTAACACTGAAGCTTTCTTT.